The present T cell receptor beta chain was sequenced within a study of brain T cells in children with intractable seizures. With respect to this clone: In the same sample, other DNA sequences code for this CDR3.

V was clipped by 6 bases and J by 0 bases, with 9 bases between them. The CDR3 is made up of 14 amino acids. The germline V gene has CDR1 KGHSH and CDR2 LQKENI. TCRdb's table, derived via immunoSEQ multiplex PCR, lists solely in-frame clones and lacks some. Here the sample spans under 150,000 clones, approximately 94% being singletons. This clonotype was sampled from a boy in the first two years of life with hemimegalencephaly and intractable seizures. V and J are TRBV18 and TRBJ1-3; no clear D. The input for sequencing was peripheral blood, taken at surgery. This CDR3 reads CASSPWSSGNTIYF. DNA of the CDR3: TGTGCCAGCTCGCCCTGGAGCTCTGGAAACACCATATATTTT.